This T cell receptor (beta chain) was captured by sequencing in a study of T cells in Graves' hyperthyroidism and ophthalmopathy. Overall study results and limits: Expanded thyroid clonotypes (above 0.001) were mostly also found in blood. Ophthalmopathy got predicted by the model a median roughly six months before its onset.

Amplification yielded TCR beta CDR3 regions, with RNA transcripts as the source. First-round RT-PCR targeting the TCR CDR3 was performed with the HTBI primer set. TCRdb processed the multiplex PCR reads anew with MiXCR; each CDR3 protein has one entry. In the table there are around 620,000 distinct CDR3 sequences, 13% to 15% of which are singletons. V lost 6 bases to trimming and J lost 2 bases, with 6 bases between them. Germline assignment: CDR1 MNHNS and CDR2 SASEGT. This CDR3 region has 12 residues. Clinical Activity Scores of at least 3, NOSPECS grades of at least 4 and durations under 3 months characterized ophthalmopathy patients. PBMCs were collected from an approximately 9.5 ml volume of fresh peripheral blood. To note about this clonotype: Its antigen is still unknown.

The specimen was blood. This chain connects TRBV6-1 to TRBJ2-3, with D hard to call. This TCR was sampled from a woman aged 18-29 years with Graves' ophthalmopathy. This CDR3 is CASRVDTDTQYF. DNA for the CDR3: TGTGCCAGCAGAGTAGACACAGATACGCAGTATTTT.